One sample yielded the 22 T cell receptor beta chains listed below, sequenced in a study of blood T cell repertoires in COVID-19. The assay was immunoSEQ multiplex PCR, and TCRdb's table has in-frame clones only and misses some. Seen here are roughly 99,000 clones, around 90% observed once, and the top ten hold approximately 2%. The sequenced material came from peripheral blood. Source of these receptors: a man aged 45-65 years with COVID-19, enrolled during active disease.

The genes are TRBV2 and TRBJ2-3; 9 bases are a match to TRBD1. The CDR3 extends over 14 amino acids. V was clipped by 6 bases and J by 6 bases; unmatched bases: 7. Per germline, CDR1 SNHLY and CDR2 FYNNEI. This CDR3 is CASSPGQGQDTQYF. DNA for the CDR3: TGTGCCAGCAGCCCGGGACAGGGTCAGGATACGCAGTATTTT. Based on the CDR3 plus reference TRBV2 and TRBJ2-3, the full variable domain is EPEVTQTPSHQVTQMGQEVILRCVPISNHLYFYWYRQILGQKVEFLVSFYNNEISEKSEIFDDQFSVERPDGSNFTLKIRSTKLEDSAMYFCASSPGQGQDTQYFGPGTRLTVL.

The J gene is TRBJ1-5, the V gene TRBV3-1 (or the pseudogene TRBV3-2); no clear D gene. Germline V gene lookup returns CDR1 LGHDT and CDR2 YNNKEL (reference sequence). CDR3 length equals 15 residues. V was shortened by 1 base and J by 3 bases, with 10 bases between the two germline ends. This CDR3 reads CASSQGGGNNQPQHF. CDR3 sequence (DNA): TGTGCCAGCAGCCAAGGGGGAGGGAACAATCAGCCCCAGCATTTT.

V and J are TRBV27 and TRBJ1-2; possibly TRBD1 for D (6 bases). The germline gives CDR1 MNHEY, CDR2 SMNVEV (reference sequence). This CDR3 contains 15 residues. The V end was cut by 3 bases, the J end by 5 bases, with 16 bases between. The DNA of the CDR3 is TGTGCCAGCAGTTTCCGTCCAGGGGTAGAGTATGGCTACACCTTC. Encoded protein: CASSFRPGVEYGYTF.

The V gene is TRBV5-1, the J gene TRBJ1-4; D gene uncertain. Trimming stripped 0 bases from V and 7 bases from J, with 13 bases between. The CDR3 spans 15 residues. Germline lookup yields CDR1 SGHRS and CDR2 YFSETQ. CDR3 bases: TGCGCCAGCAGCTTGGGGCAGGAGGGAAGTGAAAAACTGTTTTTT. Translated, it gives CASSLGQEGSEKLFF.

V is TRBV7-8 and J is TRBJ2-7; TRBD1 aligns across 9 bases. With V trimmed by 2 bases and J by 2 bases, 4 bases remained unmatched. The germline gives CDR1 SGHVS, CDR2 FQNEAQ. This CDR3 contains 15 residues. CDR3 sequence: CASSLTGTGTYEQYF. In DNA form, the CDR3 reads TGTGCCAGCAGCTTAACCGGGACAGGGACCTACGAGCAGTACTTC.

This chain connects TRBV18 to TRBJ1-4, with a tentative D call TRBD1 (5 bases). Trimming removed 2 bases from V and 4 bases from J, with 8 bases in between. This CDR3 is built from 14 residues. Per the germline V gene, CDR1 is KGHSH and CDR2 is LQKENI. CDR3 bases: TGTGCCAGCTCACCAGCAGGGATTAATGAAAAACTGTTTTTT. It encodes CASSPAGINEKLFF.

This sequence joins TRBV7-9 and TRBJ1-1; D unresolved. This CDR3 has 13 amino acids. V was cut by 2 bases and J by 1 base, with 5 bases left in between. Germline CDR1 is SEHNR and CDR2 is FQNEAQ (reference sequence). The CDR3 here is CASSLPGNTEAFF. CDR3 in DNA: TGTGCCAGCAGCTTACCAGGGAACACTGAAGCTTTCTTT.

The rearrangement uses TRBV3-1 (or the pseudogene TRBV3-2) and TRBJ1-4; D remains unclear. Germline assignment: CDR1 LGHDT and CDR2 YNNKEL (reference sequence). This CDR3 has 14 residues. The germline V and J ends were trimmed by 3 bases and 1 base, with 6 bases remaining between them. The CDR3 DNA reads as TGTGCCAGCAGCCAGGTCAGAACTAATGAAAAACTGTTTTTT. Translation gives CASSQVRTNEKLFF.

The chain joins TRBV18 to TRBJ1-1; a weak D match, TRBD1 (5 bases). The CDR3 runs to 14 residues. V was cut by 5 bases and J by 0 bases, with 10 bases left in between. The germline CDR1 and CDR2 sequences are KGHSH and LQKENI. CDR3 sequence (DNA): TGTGCCAGCTCAAAAGGGGCGTTGAACACTGAAGCTTTCTTT. This sequence encodes CASSKGALNTEAFF.

In this sample, this clone turned up once. The genes are TRBV20-1 and TRBJ1-1, with unresolved D. CDR3 length: 9 amino acids. Germline V gives CDR1 DFQATT, CDR2 SNEGSKA (reference sequence). V was shortened by 7 bases and J by 5 bases, with 5 bases between the two germline ends. This CDR3 reads CSVGTEAFF. The CDR3, as DNA: TGCAGTGTCGGGACTGAAGCTTTCTTT.

The chain joins TRBV5-4 to TRBJ1-2, with D hard to call. Trimming removed 5 bases at V and 8 bases at J, with 16 bases between. Germline lookup yields CDR1 SGHNT and CDR2 YYREEE (reference sequence). The CDR3 length is 13 residues. The CDR3 DNA sequence: TGTGCCAGCAGACCGTCGCGCGATATGGGCTACACCTTC. Translated, it gives CASRPSRDMGYTF.

This clone was seen only a few times. The chain employs TRBV2 and TRBJ1-5; TRBD1 aligns across 9 bases. CDR1 is SNHLY and CDR2 is FYNNEI in the germline V gene. The CDR3 sequence is 13 residues long. Unmatched junction bases numbered 6, after V lost 8 bases and J lost 7 bases. CDR3 sequence: CASGDRVRQPQHF. CDR3 DNA: TGTGCCAGCGGGGACAGGGTTCGCCAGCCCCAGCATTTT.

This clone has a handful of counts. The chain carries TRBV4-2 and TRBJ1-6, with 9 bases identical to TRBD1. Germline-derived CDR1 and CDR2 are LGHNA and YNFKEQ. Trimming at V came to 3 bases and at J to 9 bases, leaving 9 bases not matched to a gene. The CDR3 consists of 16 residues. The CDR3 spells CASSQATTGGTSPLHF. The DNA of the CDR3 is TGTGCCAGCAGCCAGGCGACCACAGGGGGCACTTCACCCCTCCACTTT.

The chain couples TRBV11-3 to TRBJ2-7, with D hard to call. This CDR3 is built from 13 residues. Germline lookup yields CDR1 SGHNT and CDR2 YENEEA. The V end lost 0 bases, the J end lost 7 bases, and 10 bases lay between the germline ends. The CDR3 protein is CASSLDLSNEQYF. CDR3 DNA sequence: TGTGCCAGCAGCTTAGATCTCTCTAATGAGCAGTACTTC.

The chain's CDR3 is CASSLQGGSVNTEAFF. The CDR3 DNA is TGTGCCAGCAGCTTACAGGGAGGGTCGGTGAACACTGAAGCTTTCTTT. V is TRBV5-8 and J is TRBJ1-1; D might be TRBD1 (6 bases). The V and J ends lost 2 bases and 0 bases respectively, with 14 bases between them. This CDR3 spans 16 amino acids. From germline, CDR1 is SGHTS and CDR2 YDEGEE.

CDR3 bases: TGTGCCTGGAGTGTACTCGTCAGGGGGGTGAACACTGAAGCTTTCTTT. It is translated as CAWSVLVRGVNTEAFF. The chain is built from TRBV30 and TRBJ1-1; 7 nucleotides align to TRBD1. J lost 0 bases, V lost 0 bases, and 7 bases had no gene match. This CDR3 is built from 16 residues. The germline CDR1 and CDR2 sequences are GTSNPN and SVGIG (reference sequence).

The J gene is TRBJ2-4, the V gene TRBV10-2, with a possible D match to TRBD1 (6 bases). The CDR3 runs to 16 residues. The V gene's germline CDR1 is WSHSY and CDR2 SAAADI. Trimming left V 3 bases short and J 0 bases short, with 12 bases between. CDR3: CASSEQGNLAKNIQYF. In DNA, the CDR3 is TGCGCCAGCAGTGAACAGGGCAATTTAGCCAAAAACATTCAGTACTTC.

The genes are TRBV29-1 and TRBJ2-7; TRBD1 agrees at 7 bases. There are 14 residues in the CDR3. Germline CDR1 reads SQVTM; CDR2 reads ANQGSEA. J gave up 3 bases and V 8 bases, and 13 bases lay outside the gene matches. DNA for the CDR3: TGCAGCCCAGGGCCAGGGGGTCCCGACTACGAGCAGTACTTC. Its translation: CSPGPGGPDYEQYF.

This sequence joins TRBV9 and TRBJ2-1; TRBD2 agrees at 15 bases. The V gene's germline CDR1 is SGDLS and CDR2 YYNGEE. This CDR3 region has 17 residues. After removal of 0 bases from V and 4 bases from J, the junction contained 2 bases not matched to a gene. The CDR3 nucleotides read TGTGCCAGCAGCGTAGTCGGACTAGCGGGGGGGTACAATGAGCAGTTCTTC. Translation gives CASSVVGLAGGYNEQFF. The entire variable domain, with the rest obtained from reference TRBV9 and TRBJ2-1, is as follows: DSGVTQTPKHLITATGQRVTLRCSPRSGDLSVYWYQQSLDQGLQFLIQYYNGEERAKGNILERFSAQQFPDLHSELNLSSLELGDSALYFCASSVVGLAGGYNEQFFGPGTRLTVL.

This chain links TRBV10-3 with TRBJ2-7, with D perhaps matching TRBD1 (6 bases). Per the germline V gene, CDR1 is ENHRY and CDR2 is SYGVKD. Trimming cost V 4 bases and J 2 bases, with 12 bases left between them. The CDR3 loop spans 14 amino acids. CDR3 sequence reads: CAISAGATTYEQYF. CDR3 coding DNA: TGTGCCATCAGTGCAGGGGCTACTACCTACGAGCAGTACTTC.

The chain carries TRBV6-5 and TRBJ1-1; D unresolved. Germline assignment: CDR1 MNHEY and CDR2 SVGAGI. V was clipped by 7 bases and J by 1 base, with 10 bases between them. The CDR3 length is 13 residues. The CDR3 sequence is CASTRSANTEAFF. Written as DNA, the CDR3 is TGTGCCAGCACCAGGTCGGCGAACACTGAAGCTTTCTTT.

V is TRBV5-1 and J is TRBJ1-1, with a possible D match to TRBD1 (5 bases). V lost 2 bases to trimming and J lost 7 bases, with 15 bases between them. The CDR3 covers 14 residues. CDR1 and CDR2 (germline): SGHRS, YFSETQ. The CDR3 loop is CASSFGRGAGEAFF. DNA of the CDR3: TGCGCCAGCAGCTTTGGAAGGGGCGCAGGTGAAGCTTTCTTT.